This T cell receptor beta chain was recorded in a study of T cells after yellow fever vaccination. This clonotype occurred a few times. TCRdb used MiXCR to reprocess the 5' RACE reads, holding one entry per CDR3 protein. This sample yields a few hundred thousand distinct CDR3 sequences, of which about 4% are seen a single time; around 24% belongs to the top ten. The CDR3 covers 15 residues. Germline V gene lookup returns CDR1 SGHRS and CDR2 YFSETQ. The V gene end was trimmed by 1 base and the J gene end by 4 bases; junction bases not matched to a gene: 2. The receptor was isolated from a man between 18 and 29 years old who received the YFV17D yellow fever vaccine. The V call is TRBV5-1, the J call TRBJ2-1; TRBD2 matches at 10 bases. Sequenced material: PBMCs, taken 5 days after the yellow fever booster vaccination. This chain's CDR3 is CASSLILAGYNEQFF. DNA of the CDR3: TGCGCCAGCAGCTTGATACTAGCGGGGTACAATGAGCAGTTCTTC.